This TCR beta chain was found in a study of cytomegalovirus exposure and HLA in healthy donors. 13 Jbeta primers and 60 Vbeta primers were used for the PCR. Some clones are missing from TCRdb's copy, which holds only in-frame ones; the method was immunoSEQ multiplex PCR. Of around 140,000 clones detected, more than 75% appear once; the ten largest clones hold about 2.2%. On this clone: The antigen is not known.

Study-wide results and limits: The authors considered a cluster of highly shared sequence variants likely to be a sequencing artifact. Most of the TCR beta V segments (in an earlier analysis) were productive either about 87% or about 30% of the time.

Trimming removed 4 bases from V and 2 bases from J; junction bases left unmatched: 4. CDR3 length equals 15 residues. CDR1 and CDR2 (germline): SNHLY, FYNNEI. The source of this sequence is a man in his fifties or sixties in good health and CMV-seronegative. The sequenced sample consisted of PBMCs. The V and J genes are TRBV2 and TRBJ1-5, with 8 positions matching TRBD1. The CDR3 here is CASSADRGGNQPQHF. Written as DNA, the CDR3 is TGTGCCAGCAGTGCCGACAGGGGAGGCAATCAGCCCCAGCATTTT.